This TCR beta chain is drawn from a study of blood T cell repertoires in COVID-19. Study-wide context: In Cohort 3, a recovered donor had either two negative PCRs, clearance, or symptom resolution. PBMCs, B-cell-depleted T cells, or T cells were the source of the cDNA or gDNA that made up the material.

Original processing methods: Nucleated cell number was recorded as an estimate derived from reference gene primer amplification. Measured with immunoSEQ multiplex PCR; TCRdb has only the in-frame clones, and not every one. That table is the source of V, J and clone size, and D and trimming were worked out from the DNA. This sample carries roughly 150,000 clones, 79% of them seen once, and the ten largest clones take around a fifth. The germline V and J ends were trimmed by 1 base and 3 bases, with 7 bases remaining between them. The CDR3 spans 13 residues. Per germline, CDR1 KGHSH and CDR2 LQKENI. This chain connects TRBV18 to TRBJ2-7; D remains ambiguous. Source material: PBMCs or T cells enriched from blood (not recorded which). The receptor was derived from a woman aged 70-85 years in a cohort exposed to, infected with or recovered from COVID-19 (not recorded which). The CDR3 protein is CASSPQQIYEQYF. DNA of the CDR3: TGTGCCAGCTCACCACAACAAATCTACGAGCAGTACTTC.